This T cell receptor beta chain was sequenced in a study of T cell responses to AZD1222 COVID-19 vaccine. Points from the study as a whole: In all cases, repertoires were sampled only after the peak T cell response.

Sequencing was performed with immunoSEQ multiplex PCR; in TCRdb, only in-frame clones are kept and a portion is missing. The sample lists roughly 120,000 clones, about four fifths occurring once. Germline V gene sequence: CDR1 SGHTA, CDR2 FQGTGA. Unmatched junction bases numbered 12, after V lost 0 bases and J lost 8 bases. CDR3 length: 17 residues. Notes on this clone: No antigen is known for it.

The rearrangement links TRBV7-3 to TRBJ2-2; 7 bases align to TRBD1. The TCR originated in an adult in good health. The source was peripheral blood, collected on day 0 of AZD1222 vaccination. The CDR3 DNA follows: TGTGCCAGCAGCTTAACCGACAGGGTTGGATCTTCGGGGGAGCTGTTTTTT. It codes for CASSLTDRVGSSGELFF.